These T cell receptor beta chains were read from a single sample in a study of blood T cell repertoires in COVID-19. The repertoire was sequenced with immunoSEQ multiplex PCR; TCRdb's copy has only in-frame clones and lacks some. The data show some 120,000 clones, roughly 80% seen once. Sequencing was done on a sample of peripheral blood. The receptors stem from a woman aged 25 to 45 who had recovered from COVID-19. CDR3s include the opening cysteine and the closing phenylalanine or tryptophan. A D gene is named only where the DNA matches it firmly. Size is stated for part of the rows, as once, few or many counts, or as a class when the clone is expanded.

TRBV18	.	TRBD1	TRBJ1-2	TGTGCCAGCTCACCAAAGGGGGCAGTTAACTATGGCTACACCTTC	CASSPKGAVNYGYTF
TRBV11-2	.	.	TRBJ1-2	TGTGCCAGCAGCCCCCTGGGCCCGCGAAGTGGCTACACCTTC	CASSPLGPRSGYTF
TRBV11-3	.	TRBD2	TRBJ2-5	TGTGCCAGCAGCTTAGGTGGTAGCGGGGCTGAGGAGACCCAGTACTTC	CASSLGGSGAEETQYF
TRBV6-5	.	.	TRBJ1-1	TGTGCCAGCAGTTACTTCCCGGGATTGAACACTGAAGCTTTCTTT	CASSYFPGLNTEAFF
TRBV2	.	.	TRBJ2-3	TGTGCCAGCAGTGGCGTGTACTCCCACACAGATACGCAGTATTTT	CASSGVYSHTDTQYF
TRBV5-1	.	TRBD2	TRBJ2-1	TGCGCCAGCAGCCGTAGCGGGATCATGTACAATGAGCAGTTCTTC	CASSRSGIMYNEQFF
TRBV4-1	.	TRBD1	TRBJ2-5	TGCGCCAGCAGCCAAGATGCCCTAGAGGGGGCTGGGAGCTTGGGGACCCAGTACTTC	CASSQDALEGAGSLGTQYF
TRBV11-2	.	.	TRBJ1-4	TGTGCCAGCAGCTTAGGGGGCCCGGGGGGCGAAAAACTGTTTTTT	CASSLGGPGGEKLFF
TRBV19	.	.	TRBJ1-5	TGTGCCAGTAGTATAGACGGACACTATAGCAATCAGCCCCAGCATTTT	CASSIDGHYSNQPQHF
TRBV7-3	few	.	TRBJ1-3	TGTGCCAGCAGCTCGGGACTCTCGGGAGACACCATATATTTT	CASSSGLSGDTIYF
TRBV25-1	.	.	TRBJ1-2	TGTGCCAGCAGTCGGGGGTTGGGCTATGGCTACACCTTC	CASSRGLGYGYTF
TRBV6-5	.	.	TRBJ2-5	TGTGCCAGCAGTCGGGACACCCAAGAGACCCAGTACTTC	CASSRDTQETQYF
TRBV2	.	TRBD1	TRBJ1-4	TGTGCCAGCAGTGAGATGACAGGGGGAGGTGAAAAACTGTTTTTT	CASSEMTGGGEKLFF
TRBV4-1	.	TRBD1	TRBJ2-7	TGCGCCAGCAGCGCAACCGGGACAGGGACCTACGAGCAGTACTTC	CASSATGTGTYEQYF
TRBV18	once	.	TRBJ2-7	TGTGCCAGCTCACCAAATAGAAACGAGCAGTACTTC	CASSPNRNEQYF
TRBV2	.	.	TRBJ2-2	TGTGCCAGCACTTCCTCAGGGCAGGGAGGCACCGGGGAGCTGTTTTTT	CASTSSGQGGTGELFF
TRBV6-5	.	.	TRBJ1-2	TGTGCCAGCAGTCGACCCGACAGTGGCTACACCTTC	CASSRPDSGYTF
TRBV4-1	few	TRBD1	TRBJ2-2	TGCGCCAGCAGCCGGGGACAGGGGTCGAACACCGGGGAGCTGTTTTTT	CASSRGQGSNTGELFF
TRBV6-1	.	TRBD2	TRBJ2-3	TGTGCCAGCAGTGAGGAGCGGGGGGGCACAGATACGCAGTATTTT	CASSEERGGTDTQYF
TRBV6-5	.	TRBD1	TRBJ1-2	TGTGCCAGCAGTGACTCAGGGGGCCCTGCGCCGCGCTACACCTTC	CASSDSGGPAPRYTF
TRBV6-2/TRBV6-3	.	TRBD1	TRBJ1-5	TGTGCCAGCAGTTACCCACAGGGGGCGCCGGCTCAGCCCCAGCATTTT	CASSYPQGAPAQPQHF
TRBV6-4	.	TRBD1	TRBJ1-5	TGTGCCAGCAGATCGGGACAGTGCACCAATCAGCCCCAGCATTTT	CASRSGQCTNQPQHF
TRBV27	few	TRBD1	TRBJ2-6	TGTGCCAGCAACCCGGGACAGGGCTTTTCTGGGGCCAACGTCCTGACTTTC	CASNPGQGFSGANVLTF